These T cell receptor beta chains were read from a single sample in a study of blood T cell repertoires in COVID-19. Profiling relied on immunoSEQ multiplex PCR, and the TCRdb table lists in-frame clones only, not all of them. Here the sample spans tens of thousands of clones, 70% to 90% being singletons. Specimen: peripheral blood. The receptor source for this set is a man aged 30-40 years with acute or convalescent COVID-19. Both conserved end residues are part of each CDR3. Fields, in order: CDR3 DNA, CDR3 protein, V gene, clone size, J gene, D gene. A D gene is named only where the DNA matches it firmly. Some rows mark clone size as missing; the rest say once, few, many or name a class of expanded clone.

cdr3_nt: TGTGCCAGTACCGGACAGCTTTTCAATCAGCCCCAGCATTTT
cdr3_aa: CASTGQLFNQPQHF
v_call: TRBV19
clone_size: .
j_call: TRBJ1-5
d_call: .

cdr3_nt: TGTGCCAGCAGCTTAGCGTTAGGGAGTCCCGTCTCTGGGGCCAACGTCCTGACTTTC
cdr3_aa: CASSLALGSPVSGANVLTF
v_call: TRBV7-9
clone_size: .
j_call: TRBJ2-6
d_call: .

cdr3_nt: TGCGCCAGCAGCCACAGCGGCACAGATACGCAGTATTTT
cdr3_aa: CASSHSGTDTQYF
v_call: TRBV4-1
clone_size: .
j_call: TRBJ2-3
d_call: .

cdr3_nt: TGTGCCACCAGTGACCGACAGACCTACGAGCAGTACTTC
cdr3_aa: CATSDRQTYEQYF
v_call: TRBV24-1
clone_size: .
j_call: TRBJ2-7
d_call: .

cdr3_nt: TGTGCCAGCAGTACCCCTGAGAGCTCCTACGAGCAGTACTTC
cdr3_aa: CASSTPESSYEQYF
v_call: TRBV28
clone_size: .
j_call: TRBJ2-7
d_call: .

cdr3_nt: TGTGCCAGCAGTAGATCAGGGGCGCTGAATTCACCCCTCCACTTT
cdr3_aa: CASSRSGALNSPLHF
v_call: TRBV28
clone_size: once
j_call: TRBJ1-6
d_call: .

cdr3_nt: TGTGCCAGTAGTATCGATCAGGGCCGCTATGGCTACACCTTC
cdr3_aa: CASSIDQGRYGYTF
v_call: TRBV19
clone_size: .
j_call: TRBJ1-2
d_call: .

cdr3_nt: TGTGCCAGCAGCCCGCCCGGGACTAGCGCATACGAGCAGTACTTC
cdr3_aa: CASSPPGTSAYEQYF
v_call: TRBV11-2
clone_size: few
j_call: TRBJ2-7
d_call: TRBD2

cdr3_nt: TGCGCCAGCAGCGGACAGGGCAATCAGCCCCAGCATTTT
cdr3_aa: CASSGQGNQPQHF
v_call: TRBV10-2
clone_size: .
j_call: TRBJ1-5
d_call: TRBD1

cdr3_nt: TGCGACAGGGAGGAGACCCAGTACTTC
cdr3_aa: CDREETQYF
v_call: TRBV24-1
clone_size: .
j_call: TRBJ2-5
d_call: TRBD1

cdr3_nt: TGTGCCACCAGCAGAGTAGGACAGGGAGGAAGGGAGACCCAGTACTTC
cdr3_aa: CATSRVGQGGRETQYF
v_call: TRBV15
clone_size: once
j_call: TRBJ2-5
d_call: TRBD1

cdr3_nt: TGTGCCAGCAGCGTAGTAGGGGGCTCCCCCACAGATACGCAGTATTTT
cdr3_aa: CASSVVGGSPTDTQYF
v_call: TRBV9
clone_size: .
j_call: TRBJ2-3
d_call: TRBD1

cdr3_nt: TGTGCCAGCAGCCCGACAGGGGCTTTGGGTGAGCAGTTCTTC
cdr3_aa: CASSPTGALGEQFF
v_call: TRBV11-2
clone_size: .
j_call: TRBJ2-1
d_call: TRBD1

cdr3_nt: TGTGCCAGCAGTTACTGGGACTCCCCGAGCTCCTACGAGCAGTACTTC
cdr3_aa: CASSYWDSPSSYEQYF
v_call: TRBV6-2/TRBV6-3
clone_size: .
j_call: TRBJ2-7
d_call: .

cdr3_nt: TGTGCCAGCACCAGACAAGGCGTTAATCAGCCCCAGCATTTT
cdr3_aa: CASTRQGVNQPQHF
v_call: TRBV2
clone_size: .
j_call: TRBJ1-5
d_call: .

cdr3_nt: TGTGCCAGCAGCCCCCCCGGGACAGCCACCGGGGAGCTGTTTTTT
cdr3_aa: CASSPPGTATGELFF
v_call: TRBV9
clone_size: .
j_call: TRBJ2-2
d_call: TRBD1

cdr3_nt: TGTGCCAGCAGTCTTTTAGGGGGACAGGGAACAGATACGCAGTATTTT
cdr3_aa: CASSLLGGQGTDTQYF
v_call: TRBV7-9
clone_size: .
j_call: TRBJ2-3
d_call: TRBD1

cdr3_nt: TGCGCCAGCAGCCAAGTACCCGGGGATCAGCCCCAGCATTTT
cdr3_aa: CASSQVPGDQPQHF
v_call: TRBV4-1
clone_size: .
j_call: TRBJ1-5
d_call: .

cdr3_nt: TGTGCCAGCAGGCTCGGGACAGGGAATTCACCCCTCCACTTT
cdr3_aa: CASRLGTGNSPLHF
v_call: TRBV9
clone_size: .
j_call: TRBJ1-6
d_call: TRBD1

cdr3_nt: TGTGCCAGCTCACCGGGACTAGTGGACGAGCAGTACTTC
cdr3_aa: CASSPGLVDEQYF
v_call: TRBV18
clone_size: .
j_call: TRBJ2-7
d_call: TRBD2

cdr3_nt: TGTGCCAGGGCCGGGACAGGGGCTGAAAAACTGTTTTTT
cdr3_aa: CARAGTGAEKLFF
v_call: TRBV2
clone_size: .
j_call: TRBJ1-4
d_call: TRBD1

cdr3_nt: TGTGCCAGCAGTGAACAGGCTGGCTATGGAAACACCATATATTTT
cdr3_aa: CASSEQAGYGNTIYF
v_call: TRBV25-1
clone_size: .
j_call: TRBJ1-3
d_call: .

cdr3_nt: TGCAGCGTTGAAGATCACCCGGGACAGGGGTCCGAGCAGTACTTC
cdr3_aa: CSVEDHPGQGSEQYF
v_call: TRBV29-1
clone_size: .
j_call: TRBJ2-7
d_call: TRBD1

cdr3_nt: TGTGCCAGCAGTTACTCTCTCCTAGCGGGAATTGATACGCAGTATTTT
cdr3_aa: CASSYSLLAGIDTQYF
v_call: TRBV6-2/TRBV6-3
clone_size: .
j_call: TRBJ2-3
d_call: TRBD2

cdr3_nt: TGTGCCAGCAGCCTCTTCACAGATACGCAGTATTTT
cdr3_aa: CASSLFTDTQYF
v_call: TRBV7-2
clone_size: once
j_call: TRBJ2-3
d_call: .

cdr3_nt: TGTGCCAGCAGTCTGGCGGGAGACCGGCGGGCGCAGTATTTT
cdr3_aa: CASSLAGDRRAQYF
v_call: TRBV28
clone_size: .
j_call: TRBJ2-3
d_call: TRBD2

cdr3_nt: TGTGCCAGCAGCCCCCGCCTAGCGGGATTGGTAGATACGCAGTATTTT
cdr3_aa: CASSPRLAGLVDTQYF
v_call: TRBV7-2
clone_size: .
j_call: TRBJ2-3
d_call: TRBD2

cdr3_nt: TGTGCCAGCAGCTTCGGGGGTAGGGAGCAGTACTTC
cdr3_aa: CASSFGGREQYF
v_call: TRBV5-5
clone_size: .
j_call: TRBJ2-7
d_call: .

cdr3_nt: TGTGCCAGCATATTAGCGGGAGATGTGCGTGGTACGCAGTATTTT
cdr3_aa: CASILAGDVRGTQYF
v_call: TRBV13
clone_size: .
j_call: TRBJ2-3
d_call: TRBD2

cdr3_nt: TGTGCCCAAATCCTCTCCAGATCGAACACCGGGGAGCTGTTTTTT
cdr3_aa: CAQILSRSNTGELFF
v_call: TRBV18
clone_size: .
j_call: TRBJ2-2
d_call: .

cdr3_nt: TGCAGTCCCCACTCCCCGGGGACCTTC
cdr3_aa: CSPHSPGTF
v_call: TRBV20-1
clone_size: .
j_call: TRBJ1-2
d_call: .

cdr3_nt: TGTGCCAGCAGCCAAGCGGCAGCGGGAGGGCGCGAGCAGTTCTTC
cdr3_aa: CASSQAAAGGREQFF
v_call: TRBV3-1/TRBV3-2
clone_size: .
j_call: TRBJ2-1
d_call: TRBD2

cdr3_nt: TGTGCCAGCAGCTTGACAGGCGCTAACTATGGCTACACCTTC
cdr3_aa: CASSLTGANYGYTF
v_call: TRBV7-9
clone_size: .
j_call: TRBJ1-2
d_call: .

cdr3_nt: TGTGCCAGCAGCTCCTTAATCACCATATATTTT
cdr3_aa: CASSSLITIYF
v_call: TRBV28
clone_size: few
j_call: TRBJ1-3
d_call: .

cdr3_nt: TGTGCCAGTAGTTCACTGGACAGGGGGCAAGAGACCCAGTACTTC
cdr3_aa: CASSSLDRGQETQYF
v_call: TRBV19
clone_size: .
j_call: TRBJ2-5
d_call: TRBD1

cdr3_nt: TGTGCCAGCAGCTTAACAGGCACTAGCGGGTCCGGGGAGCTGTTTTTT
cdr3_aa: CASSLTGTSGSGELFF
v_call: TRBV7-3
clone_size: .
j_call: TRBJ2-2
d_call: TRBD2

cdr3_nt: TGTGCCTGGAGGGGTCCGGGGGTCGAGCAGTTCTTC
cdr3_aa: CAWRGPGVEQFF
v_call: TRBV30
clone_size: .
j_call: TRBJ2-1
d_call: .